The source of this TCR beta chain is a study of shared clonotypes between healthy human individuals. It was across several immunoSEQ plates that each subset's genomic DNA was evenly split. About 30,000 T cell genomes (roughly 190 ng DNA) went into each sorted-subset replicate. Data came from immunoSEQ multiplex PCR; TCRdb stores just in-frame clones and leaves some out. Found here are roughly 890,000 clones, about 92% of them singletons; the top ten hold less than 25%. About this clone itself: What it recognizes is unknown.

Broader study findings: As a rule, naive subsets had a larger estimated richness than memory subsets.

Cells designated naive CD8 were CD45RO-negative and were positively selected for CCR7, with terminally differentiated effector memory CD45RA+ cells excluded. Every contributor of samples was a Caucasian grown-up residing in Nashville, Tennessee. This CDR3 region has 13 residues. V was cut by 4 bases and J by 6 bases, with 10 bases left in between. In germline, CDR1 is PRHDT, CDR2 FYEKMQ (reference sequence). The chain couples TRBV13 to TRBJ2-1, with a possible D match to TRBD1 (5 bases). The source material was naive CD8+ T cells sorted from blood. The clonotype originates from a young man in good health. CDR3 DNA sequence: TGTGCCAGCAGCTATAGGGGCGTCAATGAGCAGTTCTTC. This gives the protein CASSYRGVNEQFF. Full variable domain (outside the CDR3, taken from reference TRBV13 and TRBJ2-1): AAGVIQSPRHLIKEKRETATLKCYPIPRHDTVYWYQQGPGQDPQFLISFYEKMQSDKGSIPDRFSAQQFSDYHSELNMSSLELGDSALYFCASSYRGVNEQFFGPGTRLTVL.